Sequencing of this T cell receptor beta chain was carried out in a study of shared clonotypes between healthy human individuals. The data were produced by immunoSEQ multiplex PCR, yet TCRdb's version contains in-frame clones alone and is incomplete. The sample includes 600,000 to 750,000 clones, roughly two thirds seen only once; the top ten take under 2%. Per germline, CDR1 SGHAT and CDR2 FQNNGV. The length of the CDR3 is 16 residues. V was shortened by 0 bases and J by 4 bases, with 15 bases between the two germline ends. Turning to this clone: The target antigen is unknown.

Broader study findings: Several donors shared around 5.2% of their naive CD4 clonotypes. How much donors shared clonotypes was expected to be affected by sequencing depth.

What was sequenced was memory CD4+ T cells sorted from blood. Subset defined: CD45RA-negative fraction. The sequence derives from a woman aged 25 to 39 in good health. V and J are TRBV11-2 and TRBJ1-1, with no clear D. The DNA for the CDR3 is TGTGCCAGCAGCTTAGATCAGGTGGCAATGGGCACTGAAGCTTTCTTT. It codes for CASSLDQVAMGTEAFF.